This T cell receptor (beta chain) is drawn from a study of blood T cell repertoires in COVID-19. Study overall: The samples span acute and convalescent COVID-19 from the United States, Italy and Spain. PBMCs, B-cell-depleted T cells, or T cells were the source of the cDNA or gDNA that made up the material.

Original processing notes: Quantification of nucleated cells was approximated via reference gene primer amplification. The protocol was immunoSEQ multiplex PCR, while the TCRdb copy is restricted to in-frame clones and leaves out a portion. The V and J calls and clone size come from that table; D and trimming were worked out from the DNA. Here the sample spans 250,000 or so clones, 88% being singletons. The V and J ends lost 2 bases and 4 bases, in that order; junction bases with no gene match: 5. Germline CDR1 reads SEHNR; CDR2 reads FQNEAQ (reference sequence). The CDR3 sequence is 18 residues long.

Material for sequencing was peripheral blood. The V call is TRBV7-9, the J call TRBJ2-1; TRBD2 matches 16 bases. The clonotype was recovered from a woman aged 40-49 years who had recovered from COVID-19. CDR3 sequence (DNA): TGTGCCAGCAGCTTACCGGGACTAGCGGGAGGGCCTTACAATGAGCAGTTCTTC. It codes for CASSLPGLAGGPYNEQFF. The full variable domain, with the rest looked up from reference TRBV7-9 and TRBJ2-1, is DTGVSQNPRHKITKRGQNVTFRCDPISEHNRLYWYRQTLGQGPEFLTYFQNEAQLEKSRLLSDRFSAERPKGSFSTLEIQRTEQGDSAMYLCASSLPGLAGGPYNEQFFGPGTRLTVL.